The clone carrying this T cell receptor (beta chain) was counted a single time. Its antigen is unknown. This entry comes from a study of T cells in localized non-small cell lung cancer. Repertoires were generated with immunoSEQ multiplex PCR, while TCRdb's copy carries only in-frame clones and drops some. The table records 55,000 to 75,000 clones, about nine tenths of them present only once. Study findings and constraints: Longer survival (overall) was linked to higher T cell density in blood. In uninvolved adjacent lung, T cell clonality reached its highest value, exceeding tumor. The appearance of a median about 60 of the top 100 tumor clones was seen in adjacent lung.

This specimen consisted of peripheral blood, obtained before any cancer treatment. This sequence was found in a man aged 35-75 years with stage I lung adenocarcinoma.

The CDR3 bases are TGTGCCAGCGGAAACGCGGGGGGCAGGGAGCAGTTCTTC. It encodes CASGNAGGREQFF. The V and J genes are TRBV7-2 and TRBJ2-1; 8 nucleotides match TRBD2. Germline CDR1 is SGHTA and CDR2 is FQGNSA. The CDR3 totals 13 residues. J was trimmed by 10 bases and V by 8 bases; bases with no gene match: 10.